Described below is a single TCR beta chain sequence and its context. Antigen unknown. The data stem from a study of response to subunit inactivated influenza vaccine. General study points: There was a suggestion from the authors that each seasonal influenza vaccination recruits few new T cells.

The CDR3 contains 13 residues. V was shortened by 4 bases and J by 4 bases, with 10 bases between the two germline ends. TCRdb reprocessed the RT-PCR reads via MiXCR and lists one record per CDR3 protein. Among about 520,000 distinct CDR3 sequences listed, under 8.5% were seen once. Sample: PBMCs from blood, taken approximately 25 months after vaccination. The clonotype comes from a man aged 50 to 75 who received an inactivated influenza vaccine. V gene TRBV12-3 or TRBV12-4 combines with J gene TRBJ1-1; D not resolved. The CDR3 loop is CASSSMVGTEAFF. CDR3 nucleotide sequence: TGTGCCAGCAGTTCGATGGTTGGCACTGAAGCTTTCTTT.